This is a list of T cell receptor beta chains from one sample in a study of blood T cell repertoires in COVID-19. Measured with immunoSEQ multiplex PCR; TCRdb has only the in-frame clones, and not every one. This repertoire shows about 93,000 clones, roughly 90% found once; its top ten account for approximately 1.6%. The sequenced material came from peripheral blood. The source of these receptors is a human donor with active COVID-19. The donor label of this sample is uncertain. CDR3s include the opening cysteine and the closing phenylalanine or tryptophan. A D gene is named only where the DNA matches it firmly. Not every row has a clone size; where given, it reads once, few, many or a size class.

>TRBJ2-2|TRBV4-3|15|TRBD1|NA
CASSQDQGVTGELFF
TGCGCCAGCAGCCAAGATCAGGGGGTCACCGGGGAGCTGTTTTTT
>TRBJ1-5|TRBV7-3|15|NA|NA
CASSSRWVGNQPQHF
TGTGCCAGCAGCTCCAGGTGGGTGGGCAATCAGCCCCAGCATTTT
>TRBJ1-3|TRBV7-2|14|NA|NA
CASSSSGPGNTIYF
TGTGCCAGCAGCTCCTCAGGCCCTGGAAACACCATATATTTT
>TRBJ2-7|TRBV3-1/TRBV3-2|13|TRBD1|NA
CASSRDRGYEQYF
TGTGCCAGCAGCAGGGACAGGGGCTACGAGCAGTACTTC
>TRBJ1-3|TRBV5-1|13|TRBD1|NA
CASSLDRGNTIYF
TGCGCCAGCAGCTTGGACAGGGGCAACACCATATATTTT
>TRBJ1-3|TRBV7-7|16|NA|NA
CASSLGAAGSGNTIYF
TGTGCCAGCAGCTTAGGGGCCGCCGGCTCCGGAAACACCATATATTTT
>TRBJ2-5|TRBV10-2|14|TRBD1|NA
CASSVQGGQETQYF
TGCGCCAGCAGTGTACAGGGGGGACAAGAGACCCAGTACTTC
>TRBJ2-6|TRBV5-4|15|NA|NA
CASSSSGAGANVLTF
TGTGCCAGCAGCTCCTCGGGGGCTGGGGCCAACGTCCTGACTTTC
>TRBJ1-4|TRBV18|14|NA|once
CASSPRGIGEKLFF
TGTGCCAGCTCACCCAGAGGGATAGGGGAAAAACTGTTTTTT
>TRBJ2-7|TRBV4-3|13|NA|NA
CASSQVQGYEQYF
TGCGCCAGCAGCCAAGTTCAGGGCTACGAGCAGTACTTC
>TRBJ2-3|TRBV6-5|16|TRBD2|NA
CASSYSSAGGAGTQYF
TGTGCCAGCAGTTACTCGTCGGCGGGGGGGGCAGGTACGCAGTATTTT
>TRBJ1-1|TRBV4-2|13|NA|NA
CASSQTTNTEAFF
TGTGCCAGCAGCCAGACAACGAACACTGAAGCTTTCTTT
>TRBJ2-3|TRBV5-1|13|NA|once
CASSLRESDTQYF
TGCGCCAGCAGCTTGAGGGAGTCAGATACGCAGTATTTT
>TRBJ1-5|TRBV4-1|14|NA|few
CASSLGQSNQPQHF
TGCGCCAGCAGCCTAGGACAGAGCAATCAGCCCCAGCATTTT
>TRBJ2-5|TRBV7-9|16|TRBD1|once
CASSTGDGFRRETQYF
TGTGCCAGCAGCACAGGGGACGGATTCCGACGAGAGACCCAGTACTTC
>TRBJ1-1|TRBV7-8|13|TRBD1|NA
CAVRQGANTEAFF
TGTGCCGTCAGACAGGGCGCGAACACTGAAGCTTTCTTT
>TRBJ2-5|TRBV7-3|15|TRBD2|NA
CASSPGLAHAETQYF
TGTGCCAGCAGCCCAGGACTAGCCCACGCGGAGACCCAGTACTTC
>TRBJ2-7|TRBV5-1|16|TRBD1|NA
CASSFLRRTGDNEQYF
TGCGCCAGCAGCTTCCTGCGGAGGACAGGGGACAACGAGCAGTACTTC
>TRBJ2-3|TRBV5-4|13|TRBD2|NA
CASRAGSTDTQYF
TGTGCCAGCAGAGCGGGGAGCACAGATACGCAGTATTTT
>TRBJ1-2|TRBV25-1|12|TRBD1|NA
CASSETGYGYTF
TGTGCCAGCAGTGAGACAGGGTATGGCTACACCTTC
>TRBJ1-5|TRBV6-2/TRBV6-3|14|TRBD1|NA
CASSRTGSNQPQHF
TGTGCCAGCAGTCGGACAGGGAGCAATCAGCCCCAGCATTTT
>TRBJ1-1|TRBV10-3|14|NA|NA
CAIRDSNLNTEAFF
TGTGCCATCAGGGACAGCAATTTGAACACTGAAGCTTTCTTT
>TRBJ2-7|TRBV3-1/TRBV3-2|16|TRBD2|NA
CASSQDVKRGSYEQYF
TGTGCCAGCAGCCAAGATGTCAAGCGGGGGTCCTACGAGCAGTACTTC
>TRBJ2-2|TRBV11-2|17|NA|NA
CASSLDRRRAWTGELFF
TGTGCCAGCAGCTTAGATCGGAGGAGGGCCTGGACCGGGGAGCTGTTTTTT
>TRBJ1-1|TRBV6-2/TRBV6-3|16|TRBD1|NA
CASSSVPGTGSTEAFF
TGTGCCAGCAGTTCCGTTCCCGGGACAGGGAGCACTGAAGCTTTCTTT
>TRBJ2-2|TRBV11-2|17|TRBD1|NA
CASSRIAGTGFLGELFF
TGTGCCAGCAGCCGTATCGCCGGGACAGGGTTTTTGGGGGAGCTGTTTTTT
>TRBJ1-1|TRBV5-1|15|NA|NA
CASSLAGGENTEAFF
TGCGCCAGCAGCTTGGCCGGGGGGGAAAACACTGAAGCTTTCTTT
>TRBJ2-3|TRBV29-1|14|NA|NA
CSVEPYRVTDTQYF
TGCAGCGTTGAGCCATACAGGGTTACAGATACGCAGTATTTT
>TRBJ2-3|TRBV6-4|16|TRBD2|NA
CASSDSVGGAPDTQYF
TGTGCCAGCAGTGACTCGGTCGGGGGGGCCCCAGATACGCAGTATTTT
>TRBJ2-3|TRBV11-2|15|TRBD2|NA
CASSPPGLVTDTQYF
TGTGCCAGCAGCCCGCCGGGACTAGTTACAGATACGCAGTATTTT
>TRBJ2-7|TRBV7-9|15|TRBD2|NA
CASSPVLGGVYEQYF
TGTGCCAGCAGCCCCGTTCTGGGGGGGGTCTACGAGCAGTACTTC
>TRBJ1-2|TRBV6-2/TRBV6-3|14|TRBD1|NA
CASSYAPGTDGYTF
TGTGCCAGCAGTTACGCGCCCGGGACAGATGGCTACACCTTC
>TRBJ2-2|TRBV27|15|NA|many
CASSFGGIYTGELFF
TGTGCCAGCAGTTTCGGGGGAATATACACCGGGGAGCTGTTTTTT
>TRBJ2-2|TRBV7-3|12|NA|NA
CASSSETGELFF
TGTGCCAGCAGCTCCGAGACCGGGGAGCTGTTTTTT
>TRBJ1-1|TRBV7-9|15|NA|NA
CASSSPVGDEVEAFF
TGTGCCAGCAGCTCCCCCGTAGGGGATGAAGTTGAAGCTTTCTTT
>TRBJ1-2|TRBV6-5|13|TRBD1|NA
CASSQGQGIGYTF
TGTGCCAGCAGCCAGGGACAGGGTATCGGCTACACCTTC
>TRBJ2-2|TRBV2|15|TRBD1|once
CASTRTGSDTGELFF
TGTGCCAGCACCCGGACAGGGTCTGACACCGGGGAGCTGTTTTTT
>TRBJ1-2|TRBV6-2/TRBV6-3|14|NA|NA
CASSLRGLPYGYTF
TGTGCCAGCAGCCTCAGGGGCCTTCCCTATGGCTACACCTTC
>TRBJ2-1|TRBV10-2|16|TRBD2|few
CASSETGLAGPNEQFF
TGCGCCAGCAGTGAGACAGGACTAGCGGGGCCCAATGAGCAGTTCTTC
>TRBJ2-7|TRBV3-1/TRBV3-2|14|NA|NA
CASSLTGTRDEQYF
TGTGCCAGCAGTCTTACCGGGACACGCGACGAGCAGTACTTC
>TRBJ2-1|TRBV4-3|16|TRBD2|NA
CASSQAGGGALNEQFF
TGCGCCAGCAGCCAAGCGGGCGGGGGGGCCCTCAATGAGCAGTTCTTC
>TRBJ1-1|TRBV18|13|NA|NA
CASSPKSNTEAFF
TGTGCCAGCTCACCGAAGAGTAACACTGAAGCTTTCTTT
>TRBJ2-3|TRBV5-1|17|TRBD2|NA
CASSPGLAGGRADTQYF
TGCGCCAGCAGCCCGGGACTAGCGGGGGGCAGGGCAGATACGCAGTATTTT
>TRBJ2-3|TRBV6-6|13|TRBD1|NA
CASRDTGADTQYF
TGTGCCAGCAGGGACACAGGGGCAGATACGCAGTATTTT
>TRBJ2-3|TRBV24-1|16|TRBD1|NA
CATSDFPGGSPDTQYF
TGTGCCACCAGTGATTTTCCAGGGGGCAGTCCAGATACGCAGTATTTT
>TRBJ2-2|TRBV14|14|NA|NA
CASSQDLLPGELFF
TGTGCCAGCAGCCAAGACTTACTGCCCGGGGAGCTGTTTTTT
>TRBJ2-1|TRBV27|14|TRBD1|NA
CASSFGGQGSEQFF
TGTGCCAGCAGCTTTGGGGGACAGGGTAGTGAGCAGTTCTTC
>TRBJ1-5|TRBV28|15|TRBD1|NA
CASSSSGGGNQPQHF
TGTGCCAGCAGTTCCTCAGGGGGTGGCAATCAGCCCCAGCATTTT
>TRBJ2-1|TRBV4-1|15|TRBD2|once
CASSQAERGYNEQFF
TGCGCCAGCAGCCAAGCCGAGCGGGGGTACAATGAGCAGTTCTTC
>TRBJ2-3|TRBV5-8|14|NA|once
CASSWRSGADTQYF
TGTGCCAGCAGCTGGCGCTCGGGTGCAGATACGCAGTATTTT
>TRBJ2-5|TRBV2|15|TRBD1|NA
CASSVGTGGQETQYF
TGTGCCAGCAGTGTGGGGACAGGGGGCCAAGAGACCCAGTACTTC
>TRBJ2-1|TRBV4-3|18|TRBD2|NA
CASSRQGTSGGASNEQFF
TGCGCCAGCAGCCGTCAGGGGACTAGCGGGGGGGCGAGCAATGAGCAGTTCTTC
>TRBJ2-3|TRBV4-3|17|TRBD2|NA
CASSQEELAGRADTQYF
TGCGCCAGCAGCCAAGAGGAACTAGCGGGAAGAGCAGATACGCAGTATTTT
>TRBJ1-2|TRBV2|14|TRBD1|NA
CARGTGGSNYGYTF
TGTGCCAGAGGCACAGGGGGCTCTAACTATGGCTACACCTTC
>TRBJ1-2|TRBV7-2|13|NA|NA
CASSLTDSRGYTF
TGTGCCAGCAGTTTAACGGACAGTCGAGGCTACACCTTC
>TRBJ2-1|TRBV5-1|14|NA|NA
CASSPRSRQNEQFF
TGCGCCAGCAGCCCCAGGTCCCGCCAGAATGAGCAGTTCTTC
>TRBJ2-2|TRBV5-1|13|NA|NA
CASSLEGAGELFF
TGCGCCAGCAGCTTGGAGGGGGCCGGGGAGCTGTTTTTT